This entry lists 26 T cell receptor beta chains sequenced from one sample in a study of blood T cells in healthy people across ages. Through a sample-barcoded 5' primer and a J-beta primer mix, a second PCR was run for roughly 6 to 11 cycles. TCRdb re-analysed the 5' RACE reads in MiXCR, keeping a single row per CDR3 protein. Among around 1.5 million distinct CDR3 sequences listed, 45% to 70% were seen once. The sample consisted of blood. The source is a man in his late teens or twenties in good health.

The chain combines TRBV14 with TRBJ2-1; D is possibly TRBD1 or TRBD2 (6 bases each). The CDR3 length is 13 residues. The germline V and J ends were trimmed by 1 base and 14 bases, with 15 bases remaining between them. CDR1 SGHDN and CDR2 FVKESK come from the germline V gene. In DNA, the CDR3 is TGTGCCAGCAGCCAAGGGGGGGCAGGGGTTGAGTTCTTC. It is translated as CASSQGGAGVEFF.

This chain links TRBV28 with TRBJ1-2; weak D call: TRBD1 (6 bases). Trimming stripped 6 bases from V and 7 bases from J, with 21 bases between. CDR1 is MDHEN and CDR2 is SYDVKM in the germline V gene. This CDR3 spans 15 amino acids. The CDR3: CASSYQQGLGAGYTF. CDR3 coding DNA: TGTGCCAGCAGCTACCAACAGGGTTTAGGGGCTGGCTACACCTTC.

The chain couples TRBV6-5 to TRBJ2-3; D is possibly TRBD2 (5 bases). The length of the CDR3 is 16 residues. The germline V gene has CDR1 MNHEY and CDR2 SVGAGI. V shed 0 bases and J shed 2 bases, with 12 bases lying between them. The CDR3 DNA is TGTGCCAGCAGTTACTCGAGAGGGTTAGTCACAGATACGCAGTATTTT. This codes for CASSYSRGLVTDTQYF.

This clonotype has only a few counts. V usage is TRBV4-1 and J usage is TRBJ2-1; 7 positions match TRBD1. Germline CDR1 is MGHRA and CDR2 is YSYEKL. This CDR3 spans 17 amino acids. V lost 0 bases and J lost 2; bases outside the gene matches: 7. CDR3 nucleotides: TGCGCCAGCAGCCAAGATGTTCGGACAGGCGCCTACAATGAGCAGTTCTTC. Protein product: CASSQDVRTGAYNEQFF.

The chain employs TRBV6-5 and TRBJ2-1; 14 bases are shared with TRBD2. Per the germline V gene, CDR1 is MNHEY and CDR2 is SVGAGI. This CDR3 spans 21 amino acids. With V trimmed by 2 bases and J by 8 bases, 20 bases remained unmatched. CDR3 sequence: CASSYPTIGTSGSLFGDEQFF. The CDR3 DNA sequence: TGTGCCAGCAGTTACCCGACTATCGGGACTAGCGGGAGTTTGTTTGGGGATGAGCAGTTCTTC.

This clonotype was seen many times. The genes are TRBV25-1 and TRBJ2-7; TRBD2 aligns across 12 bases. This CDR3 spans 16 amino acids. V lost 6 bases, J lost 6 bases, and 12 bases stayed unmatched. Germline CDR1 and CDR2: MGHDK and SYGVNS. The CDR3 is CASRGLAGQLGVEQYF. The CDR3 DNA reads as TGTGCCAGCAGGGGACTAGCGGGTCAATTAGGTGTCGAGCAGTACTTC.

The chain links TRBV24-1 to TRBJ2-1, with 7 bases fitting TRBD2. Germline CDR1 is KGHDR and CDR2 is SFDVKD. V was clipped by 10 bases and J by 0 bases; unmatched bases: 2. The CDR3 spans 13 residues. The CDR3 is CATRDYSYNEQFF. The CDR3, as DNA: TGTGCCACTAGGGACTACTCCTACAATGAGCAGTTCTTC.

The chain links TRBV11-2 to TRBJ2-5, with TRBD2 identical over 10 bases. J gave up 2 bases and V 2 bases, and 5 bases lay outside the gene matches. The CDR3 is 16 residues long. Germline lookup yields CDR1 SGHAT and CDR2 FQNNGV. The chain's CDR3 is CASSLILAGEQETQYF. CDR3 bases: TGTGCCAGCAGCTTAATCCTAGCGGGGGAACAAGAGACCCAGTACTTC.

V gene TRBV27 combines with J gene TRBJ2-3, with 7 nucleotides matching TRBD1. After removal of 2 bases from V and 6 bases from J, the junction contained 20 bases not matched to a gene. The germline V gene encodes CDR1 MNHEY and CDR2 SMNVEV (reference sequence). The length of the CDR3 is 19 residues. CDR3 bases: TGTGCCAGCAGTTTAAGCCCCCAGCCCACAGGGGTGGAGACTGATACGCAGTATTTT. As protein: CASSLSPQPTGVETDTQYF.

This clonotype has more than one count but fewer than ten. The chain employs TRBV5-6 and TRBJ2-3, with 9 bases lining up with TRBD2. V was clipped by 4 bases and J by 2 bases; unmatched bases: 8. This CDR3 is built from 16 residues. Germline CDR1 SGHDT, CDR2 YYEEEE. CDR3 region: CASSRGLARPTDTQYF. DNA for the CDR3: TGTGCCAGCAGCCGGGGACTAGCAAGGCCCACAGATACGCAGTATTTT.

This chain links TRBV4-1 with TRBJ2-1; D may be TRBD1 (5 bases). Trimming removed 1 base from V and 7 bases from J, with 17 bases in between. The germline V gene has CDR1 MGHRA and CDR2 YSYEKL. CDR3 length equals 16 residues. This CDR3 reads CASSQATQGWGNEQFF. The CDR3 nucleotides read TGCGCCAGCAGCCAAGCTACCCAGGGATGGGGTAATGAGCAGTTCTTC.

This clonotype was seen only a few times. This chain links TRBV6-6 with TRBJ2-5; D possibly corresponds to TRBD1 (5 bases). V gave up 2 bases and J gave up 5 bases, with 18 bases separating them. The CDR3 extends over 16 amino acids. CDR1 is MNHNY, CDR2 SVGAGI, per germline (reference sequence). Here the CDR3 reads CASSYSFGQTGETQYF. The CDR3 nucleotides read TGTGCCAGCAGTTACAGTTTCGGACAAACCGGGGAGACCCAGTACTTC.

This clonotype appeared a single time. The rearrangement links TRBV6-6 to TRBJ1-1; D is unresolved. Trimming removed 5 bases at V and 7 bases at J, with 14 bases between. This CDR3 has 13 amino acids. The germline CDR1 and CDR2 sequences are MNHNY and SVGAGI (reference sequence). The CDR3 here is CASSADLGVEAFF. The CDR3 DNA is TGTGCCAGCAGTGCCGACCTTGGGGTTGAAGCTTTCTTT.

This clonotype came up a few times. The chain links TRBV20-1 to TRBJ2-7; 12 bases fit TRBD1. The CDR3 is 14 amino acids. Germline V gene sequence: CDR1 DFQATT, CDR2 SNEGSKA (reference sequence). J lost 4 bases, V lost 1 base, and 2 bases had no gene match. Here the CDR3 DNA reads TGCAGTGCTAGAGTGGGACAGGGGGCTTACGAGCAGTACTTC. The encoded protein is CSARVGQGAYEQYF.

The table lists this clonotype with many counts. This rearrangement joins TRBV4-3 to TRBJ2-6, with D uncertain. Trimming removed 1 base from V and 1 base from J, with 8 bases in between. From germline, CDR1 is LGHNA and CDR2 YSLEER. This CDR3 spans 16 amino acids. CDR3 sequence (DNA): TGCGCCAGCAGCCAAGGGGAAGGGTCTGGGGCCAACGTCCTGACTTTC. Its protein product is CASSQGEGSGANVLTF.

The chain couples TRBV5-6 to TRBJ1-5; D is unclear. Germline V gene data show CDR1 as SGHDT and CDR2 as YYEEEE. The V end was cut by 2 bases, the J end by 7 bases, with 16 bases between. The CDR3 contains 15 residues. CDR3 DNA: TGTGCCAGCAGCTTATCGCCGCGGTACGAGCAGCCCCAGCATTTT. Translating it yields CASSLSPRYEQPQHF.

The chain carries TRBV28 and TRBJ1-6; 7 bases map to TRBD1. Trimming at V came to 4 bases and at J to 6 bases, leaving 9 bases not matched to a gene. The CDR3 length is 16 residues. The germline V gene has CDR1 MDHEN and CDR2 SYDVKM. CDR3 bases: TGTGCCAGCAGTTCTTCCTTCGGGACAGCTAATTCACCCCTCCACTTT. Protein sequence: CASSSSFGTANSPLHF.

This clonotype was seen only a few times. This sequence joins TRBV20-1 and TRBJ2-1; D not certain. V lost 6 bases, J lost 2 bases, and 11 bases lay in between. From germline, CDR1 is DFQATT and CDR2 SNEGSKA (reference sequence). CDR3 size: 13 residues. CDR3 sequence reads: CSAPLATYNEQFF. The DNA for the CDR3 is TGCAGTGCGCCCCTCGCCACCTACAATGAGCAGTTCTTC.

The V gene is TRBV15, the J gene TRBJ1-1; weak D call: TRBD1 (5 bases). Germline CDR1 is LNHNV and CDR2 is YYDKDF (reference sequence). V lost 5 bases, J lost 0 bases, and 19 bases lay in between. This CDR3 contains 17 residues. This chain's CDR3 is CATSGVTLDSMNTEAFF. CDR3 nucleotides: TGTGCCACCAGCGGAGTGACACTCGACAGTATGAACACTGAAGCTTTCTTT. The whole variable domain, remainder taken from reference TRBV15 and TRBJ1-1, is DAMVIQNPRYQVTQFGKPVTLSCSQTLNHNVMYWYQQKSSQAPKLLFHYYDKDFNNEADTPDNFQSRRPNTSFCFLDIRSPGLGDTAMYLCATSGVTLDSMNTEAFFGQGTRLTVV.

V gene TRBV29-1 combines with J gene TRBJ2-2; 9 bases align to TRBD2. CDR1 is SQVTM, CDR2 ANQGSEA, per germline. The CDR3 runs 16 residues. Losses at the gene ends were 5 bases for V and 5 bases for J; bases not matched to a gene: 12. The CDR3 bases are TGCAGCGTTCTCCTGCGGGTAGCGGGAGTAACCGGGGAGCTGTTTTTT. This gives the protein CSVLLRVAGVTGELFF.

The chain is built from TRBV5-1 and TRBJ2-1; 8 bases align to TRBD2. V gave up 3 bases and J gave up 2 bases; unmatched junction bases: 10. CDR1 is SGHRS, CDR2 YFSETQ, per germline. CDR3 size: 17 residues. The CDR3 DNA is TGCGCCAGCAGCTCCTGGGGCCAGACTAGCGCCTACAATGAGCAGTTCTTC. It translates to CASSSWGQTSAYNEQFF.

The chain joins TRBV6-5 to TRBJ1-2; D uncertain. From germline, CDR1 is MNHEY and CDR2 SVGAGI. The CDR3 sequence is 14 residues long. The V gene lost 8 bases and the J gene lost 8 bases, with 21 bases spanning the gap. The CDR3 DNA sequence: TGTGCCAGCTTGCCATATGGCGTAGGAGACGGCTACACCTTC. Its protein is CASLPYGVGDGYTF.

CDR3 nucleotides: TGCAGTGCTAGGAGGAGGGGGACTGAAGCTTTCTTT. This gives the protein CSARRRGTEAFF. The chain uses TRBV20-1 and TRBJ1-1, with D perhaps matching TRBD1 (6 bases). The CDR3 covers 12 residues. CDR1 DFQATT and CDR2 SNEGSKA come from the germline V gene (reference sequence). V shed 3 bases and J shed 5 bases, with 10 bases lying between them.

The chain is built from TRBV4-2 and TRBJ2-7; D gene ambiguous. With 0 bases removed from V and 3 bases from J, the gap between germline ends came to 9 bases. CDR3 size: 14 residues. The germline V gene encodes CDR1 LGHNA and CDR2 YNFKEQ. The CDR3 coding sequence is TGTGCCAGCAGCCAAGATTCTGGGTTCTACGAGCAGTACTTC. This sequence encodes CASSQDSGFYEQYF.

This chain connects TRBV20-1 to TRBJ2-1, with 10 positions matching TRBD2. Germline CDR1 and CDR2: DFQATT and SNEGSKA (reference sequence). V lost 3 bases to trimming and J lost 8 bases; unmatched junction nucleotides: 4. This CDR3 spans 13 amino acids. CDR3 region: CSARSGRAHEQFF. The CDR3 DNA reads TGCAGTGCTAGGAGCGGGAGGGCCCATGAGCAGTTCTTC.

This clonotype has just a few counts. J is TRBJ2-7 and V is TRBV9; D gene ambiguous. The CDR3 has 14 amino acids. CDR1 is SGDLS and CDR2 is YYNGEE in the germline V gene. Between the trimmed V and J ends, which lost 0 bases and 5 bases, there was a span of 12 bases. CDR3 sequence: CASSVAPEVHEQYF. For the CDR3, the DNA is TGTGCCAGCAGCGTAGCCCCTGAAGTCCACGAGCAGTACTTC.